The 25 T cell receptor beta chains in this list originate from one sample, sequenced in a study of cytomegalovirus exposure and HLA in healthy donors. The PCR contained 60 Vbeta and 13 Jbeta primers. Using immunoSEQ multiplex PCR, the repertoire was profiled, and TCRdb retains in-frame clones only, with some absent. The sample gives about 120,000 clones, about 83% of which show up once; roughly 3.7% is in the top ten. The sequenced sample consisted of PBMCs. These receptors came from a woman aged 35 to 49 in good health and CMV-seropositive.

The chain carries TRBV5-5 and TRBJ1-2, with TRBD1 matching 8 bases. With V trimmed by 4 bases and J by 7 bases, 9 bases remained unmatched. Germline lookup yields CDR1 SGHKS and CDR2 YYEKEE (reference sequence). The CDR3 length is 14 residues. The CDR3 bases are TGTGCCAGCAGCACAACAGGGGGTATTGGTGGCTACACCTTC. Amino acids: CASSTTGGIGGYTF.

CDR3 protein: CAWGLAANTEAFF. The CDR3 DNA follows: TGTGCCTGGGGACTAGCGGCCAACACTGAAGCTTTCTTT. The chain links TRBV30 to TRBJ1-1; unclear D gene. From germline, CDR1 is GTSNPN and CDR2 SVGIG (reference sequence). The V and J ends lost 5 bases and 2 bases respectively, with 12 bases between them. The CDR3 contains 13 residues.

V is TRBV29-1 and J is TRBJ2-5, with TRBD2 matching over 7 bases. J was trimmed by 7 bases and V by 4 bases; bases with no gene match: 9. CDR3 length: 13 residues. CDR1 and CDR2 from the germline V gene are SQVTM and ANQGSEA. CDR3 amino acids: CSVGGRDRSTQYF. CDR3 in DNA: TGCAGCGTTGGGGGGAGGGACCGGTCGACCCAGTACTTC.

The chain links TRBV5-1 to TRBJ1-5; TRBD1 matches at 11 bases. The ends lost 4 bases at V and 5 bases at J; junction bases unmatched: 2. The CDR3 runs 14 residues. In germline, CDR1 is SGHRS, CDR2 YFSETQ. CDR3 bases: TGCGCCAGCAGCGGGACAGGGGGAGATCAGCCCCAGCATTTT. Encoded protein: CASSGTGGDQPQHF. Full variable domain (outside the CDR3, taken from reference TRBV5-1 and TRBJ1-5): KAGVTQTPRYLIKTRGQQVTLSCSPISGHRSVSWYQQTPGQGLQFLFEYFSETQRNKGNFPGRFSGRQFSNSRSEMNVSTLELGDSALYLCASSGTGGDQPQHFGDGTRLSIL.

This clone was detected once. V and J are TRBV9 and TRBJ2-6; TRBD1 aligns across 7 bases. V gave up 0 bases and J gave up 0 bases; unmatched junction bases: 3. CDR1 and CDR2 (germline): SGDLS, YYNGEE. The CDR3 length is 17 residues. The CDR3, as DNA: TGTGCCAGCAGCGTAGGACAGGGAAACTCTGGGGCCAACGTCCTGACTTTC. Residues: CASSVGQGNSGANVLTF.

The chain has TRBV27 and TRBJ1-2, with D tentatively TRBD1 (6 bases). Germline V lookup: CDR1 MNHEY, CDR2 SMNVEV (reference sequence). The CDR3 covers 13 residues. V lost 3 bases and J lost 7, with 12 bases in between. CDR3 nucleotide sequence: TGTGCCAGCAGTTTCGACAGGTCTCTTGGCTACACCTTC. Translating it yields CASSFDRSLGYTF.

V gene TRBV12-5 combines with J gene TRBJ2-3; TRBD2 aligns across 8 bases. In germline, CDR1 is LGHNT, CDR2 FRNRAP. The ends lost 1 base at V and 2 bases at J; junction bases unmatched: 11. The length of the CDR3 is 18 residues. CDR3 in amino acids: CASGLELAGARLTDTQYF. The CDR3 DNA reads as TGTGCTAGTGGTTTGGAGCTAGCGGGCGCCCGACTCACAGATACGCAGTATTTT.

The rearrangement uses TRBV6-5 and TRBJ2-7; possible D gene TRBD2, 6 bases. Germline V CDR1 and CDR2: MNHEY, SVGAGI. This CDR3 has 14 residues. V shed 6 bases and J shed 3 bases, with 15 bases lying between them. This chain's CDR3 is CASRPQAGYYEQYF. In nucleotides, the CDR3 is TGTGCCAGCAGGCCGCAGGCGGGGTACTACGAGCAGTACTTC.

This chain links TRBV15 with TRBJ1-2, with 7 bases aligning to TRBD1. CDR1 and CDR2 from the germline V gene are LNHNV and YYDKDF (reference sequence). CDR3 length: 13 residues. Trimming cost V 7 bases and J 1 base; bases outside gene matches: 3. In DNA form, the CDR3 reads TGTGCCACCATAGGGGGCGGTAACTATGGCTACACCTTC. Its protein product is CATIGGGNYGYTF. The full variable domain, rest sourced from reference TRBV15 and TRBJ1-2, is DAMVIQNPRYQVTQFGKPVTLSCSQTLNHNVMYWYQQKSSQAPKLLFHYYDKDFNNEADTPDNFQSRRPNTSFCFLDIRSPGLGDTAMYLCATIGGGNYGYTFGSGTRLTVV.

This clone was seen a single time. V and J are TRBV19 and TRBJ2-7; D gene uncertain. The CDR3 runs 14 residues. Trimming cost V 6 bases and J 0 bases, with 12 bases left between them. Germline values: CDR1 LNHDA, CDR2 SQIVND (reference sequence). The CDR3, as DNA: TGTGCCAGTAGCCCCGACCACAGCTCCTACGAGCAGTACTTC. Its protein product is CASSPDHSSYEQYF.

Turning to this clone: A read error may produce the germline difference seen at one junction end. CDR3 DNA sequence: TGTTCCAGCAGCTTAGCACAGGGGTCTGGCTACACCTTC. Its translation: CSSSLAQGSGYTF. The chain links TRBV7-9 to TRBJ1-2, with TRBD1 identical over 7 bases. The length of the CDR3 is 13 residues. The germline CDR1 and CDR2 sequences are SEHNR and FQNEAQ (reference sequence).

V and J are TRBV29-1 and TRBJ1-1; tentative D call: TRBD1 (6 bases). The ends were cut back, 4 bases at V and 0 bases at J, with 12 bases in the middle. This CDR3 region has 14 residues. The germline CDR1 and CDR2 sequences are SQVTM and ANQGSEA. The CDR3 DNA sequence: TGCAGCGTTGTTAGGGGGGGGGTGAACACTGAAGCTTTCTTT. As protein: CSVVRGGVNTEAFF.

The V and J genes are TRBV21-1 and TRBJ2-1; the listed D gene, TRBD2, was not tested against the DNA. TRBV21-1 is designated a pseudogene. There are 18 residues in the CDR3. In nucleotides, the CDR3 is TGTGCCAGCAGCAAAGCCGGAACCCAAAGACTAGCGCGGAATGAGCAGTTCTTC. As protein: CASSKAGTQRLARNEQFF.

This chain joins TRBV5-1 and TRBJ2-3, with 15 bases fitting TRBD2. The CDR3 totals 19 residues. Germline values: CDR1 SGHRS, CDR2 YFSETQ. V shed 3 bases and J 2 bases; nucleotides not matched to a gene: 10. CDR3 coding DNA: TGCGCCAGCAGCTCCGGACTAGCGGGAGGGCCGGGTTTCACAGATACGCAGTATTTT. Translating it yields CASSSGLAGGPGFTDTQYF.

The chain is built from TRBV5-1 and TRBJ2-2; 8 bases fit TRBD1. CDR1 SGHRS and CDR2 YFSETQ come from the germline V gene. CDR3 length equals 16 residues. J was trimmed by 1 base and V by 3 bases; bases with no gene match: 5. The CDR3 nucleotides are TGCGCCAGCAGCTCGCTTGGGACAGGGAACACCGGGGAGCTGTTTTTT. Protein sequence: CASSSLGTGNTGELFF.

The chain is built from TRBV4-1 and TRBJ2-2; D unclear. In germline, CDR1 is MGHRA, CDR2 YSYEKL. The CDR3 covers 16 residues. Trimming cost V 7 bases and J 0 bases, with 15 bases left between them. CDR3 loop: CASTHSGNTNTGELFF. The CDR3 DNA reads TGCGCCAGCACCCACTCGGGTAATACGAACACCGGGGAGCTGTTTTTT.

The chain links TRBV2 to TRBJ2-2, with D possibly matching TRBD2 (6 bases). Germline-derived CDR1 and CDR2 are SNHLY and FYNNEI. V shed 2 bases and J shed 6 bases, with 13 bases lying between them. The CDR3 spans 15 residues. The chain's CDR3 is CASSEYRPGAGELFF. The CDR3 DNA reads TGTGCCAGCAGTGAATACCGACCGGGGGCCGGGGAGCTGTTTTTT. The full variable domain, with the rest looked up from reference TRBV2 and TRBJ2-2, is EPEVTQTPSHQVTQMGQEVILRCVPISNHLYFYWYRQILGQKVEFLVSFYNNEISEKSEIFDDQFSVERPDGSNFTLKIRSTKLEDSAMYFCASSEYRPGAGELFFGEGSRLTVL.

V and J are TRBV4-3 and TRBJ2-3, with 7 nucleotides matching TRBD1. Trimming removed 0 bases from V and 0 bases from J; junction bases left unmatched: 6. The CDR3 sequence is 17 residues long. Germline V gene sequence: CDR1 LGHNA, CDR2 YSLEER. Written as DNA, the CDR3 is TGCGCCAGCAGCCAAGACCCGCAGGGGGTTAGCACAGATACGCAGTATTTT. Its protein product is CASSQDPQGVSTDTQYF.

The chain carries TRBV7-3 and TRBJ1-5; 7 nucleotides align to TRBD1. Germline V CDR1 and CDR2: SGHTA, FQGTGA. The J segment lost 0 bases and the V segment lost 3 bases, leaving 23 bases of the junction unmatched. This CDR3 comprises 22 residues. As DNA, the CDR3 is TGTGCCAGCAGCTTCGCGTACGAAGGCGGGACAGACCACAACAATAGCAATCAGCCCCAGCATTTT. It translates to CASSFAYEGGTDHNNSNQPQHF. Filled out from reference TRBV7-3 and TRBJ1-5, the complete variable domain reads GAGVSQTPSNKVTEKGKYVELRCDPISGHTALYWYRQSLGQGPEFLIYFQGTGAADDSGLPNDRFFAVRPEGSVSTLKIQRTERGDSAVYLCASSFAYEGGTDHNNSNQPQHFGDGTRLSIL.

The chain is built from TRBV5-6 and TRBJ2-7; D gene ambiguous. The CDR3 length is 13 residues. Germline V gene sequence: CDR1 SGHDT, CDR2 YYEEEE. Trimming removed 2 bases at V and 0 bases at J, with 6 bases between. CDR3 protein: CASSFHGSYEQYF. CDR3 nucleotides: TGTGCCAGCAGCTTCCACGGCTCCTACGAGCAGTACTTC.

V gene TRBV6-5 combines with J gene TRBJ1-1, with a tentative D call TRBD1 (5 bases). The germline gives CDR1 MNHEY, CDR2 SVGAGI. This CDR3 region has 13 residues. V lost 5 bases and J lost 7, with 14 bases in between. CDR3 residues: CASSPDMQGEAFF. As DNA, the CDR3 is TGTGCCAGCAGTCCCGACATGCAGGGTGAAGCTTTCTTT.

The chain joins TRBV28 to TRBJ2-7, with a possible D match to TRBD1 (5 bases). The CDR3 has 13 residues. Germline loops: CDR1 MDHEN, CDR2 SYDVKM. The V and J ends lost 3 bases and 1 base respectively, with 7 bases between them. The CDR3 region is CASSLGQSYEQYF. The CDR3 region has the DNA TGTGCCAGCAGTTTGGGGCAGTCCTACGAGCAGTACTTC.

The chain uses TRBV4-1 and TRBJ2-7; a weak D match, TRBD2 (6 bases). This CDR3 contains 15 residues. Per germline, CDR1 MGHRA and CDR2 YSYEKL. V shed 0 bases and J shed 2 bases, with 11 bases lying between them. CDR3 nucleotides: TGCGCCAGCAGCCAAGAGGTGACTAGTCCCTACGAGCAGTACTTC. It yields the protein CASSQEVTSPYEQYF.

The V call is TRBV18, the J call TRBJ2-7; D is possibly TRBD1 (6 bases). Germline loops: CDR1 KGHSH, CDR2 LQKENI. CDR3 length: 15 amino acids. V was clipped by 1 base and J by 0 bases, with 10 bases between them. Here the CDR3 reads CASSPRGQISYEQYF. CDR3 DNA: TGTGCCAGCTCACCACGGGGACAAATCTCCTACGAGCAGTACTTC.

This sequence joins TRBV9 and TRBJ2-1; TRBD2 agrees at 14 bases. Per the germline V gene, CDR1 is SGDLS and CDR2 is YYNGEE. The CDR3 contains 15 residues. V gave up 0 bases and J gave up 13 bases; unmatched junction bases: 6. The CDR3 loop is CASSVDPGLAGGQFF. The CDR3 coding sequence is TGTGCCAGCAGCGTAGACCCCGGACTAGCGGGAGGCCAGTTCTTC. Supplemented by reference TRBV9 and TRBJ2-1, the full variable domain reads DSGVTQTPKHLITATGQRVTLRCSPRSGDLSVYWYQQSLDQGLQFLIQYYNGEERAKGNILERFSAQQFPDLHSELNLSSLELGDSALYFCASSVDPGLAGGQFFGPGTRLTVL.